Below are 32 T cell receptor beta chains sequenced from a single sample in a study of CD8+ T cells in alopecia areata. Reverse transcribed after extraction, RNA yielded cDNA as the sequencing template. Only in-frame clones appear in the TCRdb table, and some are missing; sequencing was by immunoSEQ multiplex PCR. The sample consists of hundreds of thousands of clones, roughly 50% of them appearing once. Treatment noted: oral pan-JAK inhibitor, 5-10 mg twice daily. The sample here was CD4+ T cells sorted from blood, taken at week 24, from a patient treated with tofacitinib. These receptors were obtained from a human donor with alopecia areata.

This chain joins TRBV5-1 and TRBJ2-1; either TRBD1 or TRBD2 may fit D (5 bases each). The length of the CDR3 is 15 residues. The V end was cut by 3 bases, the J end by 8 bases, with 18 bases between. Germline V gene data show CDR1 as SGHRS and CDR2 as YFSETQ. The CDR3 is CASSSTGRAGYEQFF. The DNA of the CDR3 is TGCGCCAGCAGCTCGACGGGACGAGCAGGGTATGAGCAGTTCTTC.

This clone was recorded a few times. The rearrangement links TRBV4-1 to TRBJ2-2, with 9 bases fitting TRBD2. CDR3 length equals 16 residues. The J segment lost 6 bases and the V segment lost 5 bases, leaving 10 bases of the junction unmatched. Germline-derived CDR1 and CDR2 are MGHRA and YSYEKL. CDR3 residues: CASSRWTSAIAGELFF. The DNA for the CDR3 is TGCGCCAGCAGCAGATGGACTAGCGCGATCGCCGGGGAGCTGTTTTTT.

The chain uses TRBV29-1 and TRBJ1-2; 7 positions match TRBD1. Germline CDR1 SQVTM, CDR2 ANQGSEA. This CDR3 comprises 14 residues. V shed 5 bases and J 7 bases; nucleotides not matched to a gene: 13. CDR3 amino acids: CSVMRDSSWGGYTF. The CDR3 DNA sequence: TGCAGCGTTATGAGGGACAGTTCTTGGGGTGGCTACACCTTC.

The chain employs TRBV4-1 and TRBJ1-1, with 7 bases fitting TRBD1. CDR1 and CDR2 from the germline V gene are MGHRA and YSYEKL. CDR3 length: 14 amino acids. Trimming cost V 1 base and J 4 bases; bases outside gene matches: 3. The CDR3 DNA follows: TGCGCCAGCAGCCAAGCCTACAGGGGCACTGAAGCTTTCTTT. Its protein product is CASSQAYRGTEAFF.

This clone was detected only a few times. The chain carries TRBV5-8 and TRBJ2-2; unclear D gene. This CDR3 is built from 14 residues. Germline V gene data show CDR1 as SGHTS and CDR2 as YDEGEE. The V end lost 0 bases, the J end lost 1 base, and 4 bases lay between the germline ends. The CDR3 region is CASSLGQNTGELFF. The CDR3 DNA is TGTGCCAGCAGCTTGGGACAGAACACCGGGGAGCTGTTTTTT.

The rearrangement uses TRBV6-1 and TRBJ2-2; 7 bases match TRBD1. The J segment lost 1 base and the V segment lost 11 bases, leaving 7 bases of the junction unmatched. This CDR3 contains 14 residues. Germline loops: CDR1 MNHNS, CDR2 SASEGT. The CDR3 is CAGQGQRNTGELFF. The CDR3 coding sequence is TGTGCCGGGCAGGGACAGAGGAACACCGGGGAGCTGTTTTTT.

The V and J genes are TRBV27 and TRBJ2-5, with 7 positions matching TRBD1. TRBJ2-7 explains the end of the DNA better; the J call may be wrong. The CDR3 runs 13 residues. The germline V gene has CDR1 MNHEY and CDR2 SMNVEV (reference sequence). CDR3 DNA: TGTGCCAGCAGTATCGACCAGGGGGACGAGCAGTACTTC. Translating gives CASSIDQGDEQYF.

V is TRBV23-1 and J is TRBJ2-7, with unresolved D. TRBV23-1 is placed among ORFs of uncertain function. V dropped 0 bases and J dropped 10 bases, with 13 bases sitting between them. The CDR3 length is 13 residues. CDR3 sequence: CASSQSKPAQQYF. The DNA for the CDR3 is TGCGCCAGCAGTCAATCGAAACCGGCGCAACAGTACTTC.

This clone was recorded only once. V usage is TRBV7-2 and J usage is TRBJ2-5; 8 bases align to TRBD1. The junction had 5 bases not matched to a gene; V was cut back by 6 bases and J by 2 bases. Germline CDR1 SGHTA, CDR2 FQGNSA. The CDR3 has 14 amino acids. The DNA for the CDR3 is TGTGCCAGCAGTTCTACAGGGGGACAAGAGACCCAGTACTTC. Encoded protein: CASSSTGGQETQYF.

The CDR3 loop reads CASSQDHDNNYGYTF. The CDR3 DNA reads TGCGCCAGCAGCCAAGATCACGATAACAACTATGGCTACACCTTC. V and J are TRBV4-1 and TRBJ1-2; no clear D. Trimming stripped 0 bases from V and 2 bases from J, with 10 bases between. CDR3 size: 15 residues. CDR1 is MGHRA and CDR2 is YSYEKL in the germline V gene.

The V and J genes are TRBV30 and TRBJ2-1; 7 bases match TRBD2. This CDR3 is built from 16 residues. The ends lost 2 bases at V and 4 bases at J; junction bases unmatched: 11. The germline V gene has CDR1 GTSNPN and CDR2 SVGIG (reference sequence). The CDR3 coding sequence is TGTGCCTGGAGTTTCCTAGTGACTAGCTCGTACAATGAGCAGTTCTTC. Encoded protein: CAWSFLVTSSYNEQFF.

V is TRBV5-1 and J is TRBJ2-5; 7 positions match TRBD2. V lost 2 bases to trimming and J lost 0 bases; unmatched junction nucleotides: 4. Germline CDR1 and CDR2: SGHRS and YFSETQ. There are 15 residues in the CDR3. CDR3 sequence: CASSLWGGYQETQYF. The DNA for the CDR3 is TGCGCCAGCAGCTTATGGGGAGGGTACCAAGAGACCCAGTACTTC.

The chain employs TRBV28 and TRBJ2-3; TRBD1 matches 7 bases. CDR3 size: 16 residues. Looked up from germline, CDR1 is MDHEN and CDR2 is SYDVKM. After removal of 3 bases from V and 0 bases from J, the junction contained 6 bases not matched to a gene. Here the CDR3 DNA reads TGTGCCAGCAGTTTTACAGGGGTCTCTAGCACAGATACGCAGTATTTT. It codes for CASSFTGVSSTDTQYF.

This chain links TRBV5-1 with TRBJ1-2; tentatively, D is TRBD1 (6 bases). Trimming removed 0 bases from V and 6 bases from J, with 15 bases in between. The CDR3 sequence is 15 residues long. In germline, CDR1 is SGHRS, CDR2 YFSETQ. The CDR3: CASSLEAGDSDGYTF. CDR3 bases: TGCGCCAGCAGCTTGGAGGCAGGGGATTCTGATGGCTACACCTTC.

This chain joins TRBV5-1 and TRBJ2-7; D remains ambiguous. CDR3 length: 13 residues. The ends were cut back, 2 bases at V and 5 bases at J, with 11 bases in the middle. In germline, CDR1 is SGHRS, CDR2 YFSETQ. CDR3 coding DNA: TGCGCCAGCAGCTTTACACGGGTGGACGAGCAGTACTTC. Its translation: CASSFTRVDEQYF.

V usage is TRBV2 and J usage is TRBJ2-1; 11 nucleotides align to TRBD1. The CDR3 loop spans 13 amino acids. Germline V CDR1 and CDR2: SNHLY, FYNNEI. Germline trimming cut 10 bases from V and 6 bases from J; bases unmatched to any gene: 5. The chain's CDR3 is CAIRDRGINEQFF. DNA of the CDR3: TGTGCCATCCGGGACAGGGGGATCAATGAGCAGTTCTTC.

The CDR3 coding sequence is TGCGCCAGCAGCCAAGATTATGGGACCTCCTATGGCTACACCTTC. This translates into CASSQDYGTSYGYTF. V is TRBV4-3 and J is TRBJ1-2; the D gene is possibly TRBD1 (5 bases). Germline V gene lookup returns CDR1 LGHNA and CDR2 YSLEER. The CDR3 is 15 residues long. The germline V and J ends were trimmed by 0 bases and 4 bases, with 12 bases remaining between them.

The rearrangement links TRBV5-4 to TRBJ1-2; D remains unclear. Germline loops: CDR1 SGHNT, CDR2 YYREEE (reference sequence). The CDR3 has 13 residues. V lost 5 bases, J lost 3 bases, and 11 bases lay in between. CDR3 residues: CASSSDRHYGYTF. The CDR3 DNA follows: TGTGCCAGCAGTTCTGACCGGCACTATGGCTACACCTTC.

This clone is a singleton in its sample. The CDR3 DNA sequence: TGTGCCTGGAGTGTGGTGGAGGACGAGCAGTACTTC. This codes for CAWSVVEDEQYF. V is TRBV30 and J is TRBJ2-7; D perhaps matches TRBD2 (5 bases). The CDR3 totals 12 residues. V was cut by 0 bases and J by 5 bases, with 8 bases left in between. Germline CDR1 is GTSNPN and CDR2 is SVGIG (reference sequence). The entire variable domain, with the rest obtained from reference TRBV30 and TRBJ2-7, is as follows: SQTIHQWPATLVQPVGSPLSLECTVEGTSNPNLYWYRQAAGRGLQLLFYSVGIGQISSEVPQNLSASRPQDRQFILSSKKLLLSDSGFYLCAWSVVEDEQYFGPGTRLTVT.

This clone was seen a few times. This rearrangement joins TRBV18 to TRBJ2-1, with 8 bases that match TRBD1. V trimming: 3 bases; J trimming: 8 bases; junction bases outside the gene matches: 6. Germline V lookup: CDR1 KGHSH, CDR2 LQKENI. The CDR3 loop spans 14 amino acids. CDR3 loop: CASSPGQVTDEQFF. The CDR3 DNA reads TGTGCCAGCTCACCGGGACAGGTAACGGATGAGCAGTTCTTC.

This chain uses TRBV7-9 with TRBJ1-2, with 8 bases matching TRBD1. CDR1 and CDR2 (germline): SEHNR, FQNEAQ (reference sequence). There are 13 residues in the CDR3. The trim removed 4 bases at V and 4 bases at J, leaving 2 bases unmatched. In DNA form, the CDR3 reads TGTGCCAGCAGCTACGGACAGGGCTATGGCTACACCTTC. This gives the protein CASSYGQGYGYTF.

The V call is TRBV29-1, the J call TRBJ1-3; D is unresolved. Germline V gene lookup returns CDR1 SQVTM and CDR2 ANQGSEA. V lost 7 bases, J lost 4 bases, and 8 bases lay in between. The CDR3 is 11 amino acids. In nucleotides, the CDR3 is TGCAGCGCCGGTGAAGGAAACACCATATATTTT. This encodes CSAGEGNTIYF.

The rearrangement links TRBV30 to TRBJ1-5; 8 bases map to TRBD1. Germline V lookup: CDR1 GTSNPN, CDR2 SVGIG (reference sequence). The junction had 2 bases not matched to a gene; V was cut back by 3 bases and J by 4 bases. The CDR3 length is 13 residues. This chain's CDR3 is CAWRDRANQPQHF. In DNA form, the CDR3 reads TGTGCCTGGAGGGACAGGGCTAATCAGCCCCAGCATTTT.

The genes are TRBV6-1 and TRBJ2-3, with 9 bases lining up with TRBD2. There are 15 residues in the CDR3. The V segment lost 7 bases and the J segment 0 bases; nucleotides outside the gene matches: 5. CDR1 and CDR2 (germline): MNHNS, SASEGT. CDR3 residues: CASNQRGASTDTQYF. CDR3 DNA: TGTGCCAGCAATCAGCGGGGGGCGAGCACAGATACGCAGTATTTT.

This clone was observed a single time. The chain recombines TRBV9 with TRBJ2-7, with a possible D match to TRBD2 (6 bases). The ends were cut back, 3 bases at V and 0 bases at J, with 13 bases in the middle. The CDR3 length is 15 residues. Germline CDR1 and CDR2: SGDLS and YYNGEE. The DNA of the CDR3 is TGTGCCAGCAGCGGGGGACTCGAAAGCTCCTACGAGCAGTACTTC. Translation gives CASSGGLESSYEQYF.

J is TRBJ1-1 and V is TRBV6-1; TRBD1 is a possible D gene (5 bases). The V end was cut by 6 bases, the J end by 3 bases, with 14 bases between. CDR3 size: 14 residues. The germline CDR1 and CDR2 sequences are MNHNS and SASEGT. DNA for the CDR3: TGTGCCAGCAGATGGGACCTCGGGGACACTGAAGCTTTCTTT. Amino acid sequence: CASRWDLGDTEAFF.

This clone was observed a handful of times. This chain joins TRBV7-3 and TRBJ2-3; perhaps TRBD2 as D (5 bases). The V gene lost 3 bases and the J gene lost 7 bases, with 14 bases spanning the gap. The CDR3 totals 14 residues. Germline V gene lookup returns CDR1 SGHTA and CDR2 FQGTGA. CDR3 region: CASSFAVPGYTQYF. The CDR3 DNA sequence: TGTGCCAGCAGCTTTGCCGTCCCGGGGTATACGCAGTATTTT. The full variable domain, its missing parts supplied by reference TRBV7-3 and TRBJ2-3, is GAGVSQTPSNKVTEKGKYVELRCDPISGHTALYWYRQSLGQGPEFLIYFQGTGAADDSGLPNDRFFAVRPEGSVSTLKIQRTERGDSAVYLCASSFAVPGYTQYFGPGTRLTVL.

The chain uses TRBV7-2 and TRBJ1-6; possibly TRBD1 for D (5 bases). This CDR3 comprises 18 residues. Germline loops: CDR1 SGHTA, CDR2 FQGNSA. Trimming cost V 1 base and J 10 bases, with 23 bases left between them. The CDR3 spells CASSLVVQSPSQGSPLHF. As DNA, the CDR3 is TGTGCCAGCAGCTTAGTGGTCCAGTCCCCGTCTCAGGGCTCACCCCTCCACTTT.

The genes are TRBV5-6 and TRBJ2-7; 8 bases align to TRBD2. This CDR3 has 13 residues. The V segment lost 7 bases and the J segment 5 bases; nucleotides outside the gene matches: 8. Germline CDR1 reads SGHDT; CDR2 reads YYEEEE. CDR3 DNA sequence: TGTGCCAGCCACTCCGGGACTAGGGACGAGCAGTACTTC. Its translation is CASHSGTRDEQYF.

This chain uses TRBV5-6 with TRBJ2-5, with 7 nucleotides matching TRBD1. Trimming took 2 bases from V and 5 from J; bases not matched to a gene: 9. The CDR3 spans 15 residues. Germline values: CDR1 SGHDT, CDR2 YYEEEE. This CDR3 reads CASSLISQGLETQYF. CDR3 sequence (DNA): TGTGCCAGCAGCTTAATTTCACAGGGGCTGGAGACCCAGTACTTC. The full variable domain, rest sourced from reference TRBV5-6 and TRBJ2-5, is DAGVTQSPTHLIKTRGQQVTLRCSPKSGHDTVSWYQQALGQGPQFIFQYYEEEERQRGNFPDRFSGHQFPNYSSELNVNALLLGDSALYLCASSLISQGLETQYFGPGTRLLVL.

The chain couples TRBV30 to TRBJ1-4; 8 positions match TRBD1. Germline lookup yields CDR1 GTSNPN and CDR2 SVGIG (reference sequence). The CDR3 runs 14 residues. The J segment lost 8 bases and the V segment lost 5 bases, leaving 10 bases of the junction unmatched. The CDR3 nucleotides are TGTGCCTGGGCCCTCAGGGGGCGAAACGAAAAACTGTTTTTT. It is translated as CAWALRGRNEKLFF. Together with reference TRBV30 and TRBJ1-4, the CDR3 gives the full variable domain: SQTIHQWPATLVQPVGSPLSLECTVEGTSNPNLYWYRQAAGRGLQLLFYSVGIGQISSEVPQNLSASRPQDRQFILSSKKLLLSDSGFYLCAWALRGRNEKLFFGSGTQLSVL.

V is TRBV11-2 and J is TRBJ1-1, with D uncertain. The germline V gene encodes CDR1 SGHAT and CDR2 FQNNGV. The CDR3 loop spans 15 amino acids. The V end lost 5 bases, the J end lost 1 base, and 14 bases lay between the germline ends. CDR3 DNA sequence: TGTGCCAGCAGCCTAAACTTCGACGGGAACACTGAAGCTTTCTTT. Its protein is CASSLNFDGNTEAFF.